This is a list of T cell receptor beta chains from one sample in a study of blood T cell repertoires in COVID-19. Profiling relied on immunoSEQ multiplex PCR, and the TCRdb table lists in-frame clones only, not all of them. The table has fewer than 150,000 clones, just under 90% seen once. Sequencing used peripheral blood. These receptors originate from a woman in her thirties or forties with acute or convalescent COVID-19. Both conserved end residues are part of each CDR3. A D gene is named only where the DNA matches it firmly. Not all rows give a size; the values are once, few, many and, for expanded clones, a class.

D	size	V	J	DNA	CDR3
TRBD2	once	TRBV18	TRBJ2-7	TGTGCCAGCTCACCAAGTCCTAGCGGCCCCTACGAGCAGTACTTC	CASSPSPSGPYEQYF
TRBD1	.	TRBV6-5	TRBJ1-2	TGTGCCAGCAGTTACACGACAGGGTCGGAGGGCTACACCTTC	CASSYTTGSEGYTF
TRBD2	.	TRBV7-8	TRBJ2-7	TGTGCCAGCAGTCCAGGACTAGCGGGGGGCCAGCAGTACTTC	CASSPGLAGGQQYF
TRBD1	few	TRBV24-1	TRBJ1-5	TGTGCCACCAGTGCTTCGCAGGGGGCAGGCGGCAATCAGCCCCAGCATTTT	CATSASQGAGGNQPQHF
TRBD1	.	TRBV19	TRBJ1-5	TGTGCCAGTAGTATTCTTCGTTCGGCAGGGGGGAATCAGCCCCAGCATTTT	CASSILRSAGGNQPQHF
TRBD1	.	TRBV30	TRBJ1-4	TGTGCCTGGACCAGGGGGCTCGGTGAAAAACTGTTTTTT	CAWTRGLGEKLFF
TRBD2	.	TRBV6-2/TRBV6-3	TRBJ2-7	TGTGCCAGCAGTTACAGTCGAGCGGGAGAAGGCGAGCAGTACTTC	CASSYSRAGEGEQYF
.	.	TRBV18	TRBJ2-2	TGTGCCAGCTCACTCGACTTAGCCACCGGGGAGCTGTTTTTT	CASSLDLATGELFF
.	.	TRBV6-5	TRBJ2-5	TGTGCCAGCAGTTACTCGACGGCGCGAGGTTTGGCCCAGTACTTC	CASSYSTARGLAQYF
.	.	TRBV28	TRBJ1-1	TGTGCCAGCAGTTTAGGGCGGCAGGGTGGTACTGAAGCTTTCTTT	CASSLGRQGGTEAFF
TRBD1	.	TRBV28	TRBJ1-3	TGTGCCAGCGGCACACAGGGGGCGAATGGAAACACCATATATTTT	CASGTQGANGNTIYF
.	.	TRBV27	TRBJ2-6	TGTGCCAGTAGGAGCTCTGGGGCCAACGTCCTGACTTTC	CASRSSGANVLTF
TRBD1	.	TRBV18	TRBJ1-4	TGTGCCAGCTCACTAAGTCCCGGGACAGGGACCGGGAGTGAAAAACTGTTTTTT	CASSLSPGTGTGSEKLFF
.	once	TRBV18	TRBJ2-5	TGTGCCAGCTCACCATCATCTACAGGATACCAAGAGACCCAGTACTTC	CASSPSSTGYQETQYF
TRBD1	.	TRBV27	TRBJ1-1	TGTGCCAGCAGTCCCAGGGGGCGGGACACTGAAGCTTTCTTT	CASSPRGRDTEAFF
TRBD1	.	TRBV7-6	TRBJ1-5	TGTGCCAGCAGCCGGGTTCAGGGGGCGGGAAATCAGCCCCAGCATTTT	CASSRVQGAGNQPQHF
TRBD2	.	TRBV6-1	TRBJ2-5	TGTGCCAGCAGTGCGACTAGCGGACGATCTGGTGAGACCCAGTACTTC	CASSATSGRSGETQYF
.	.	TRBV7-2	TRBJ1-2	TGTGCCAGCAGCTTACAGGTTAGCTATGGCTACACCTTC	CASSLQVSYGYTF
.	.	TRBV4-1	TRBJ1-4	TGCGCCAGCAGCCAAGGAGGCAGTATTATGGAGTCGGTACTGTTTTTT	CASSQGGSIMESVLFF
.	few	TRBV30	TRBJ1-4	TGTGCCTGGAGTGGTGACAGGTCAAAACTGTTTTTT	CAWSGDRSKLFF
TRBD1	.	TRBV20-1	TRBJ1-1	TGCAGTGCTAGTGCGTACAGGGGGGCGAGCACTGAAGCTTTCTTT	CSASAYRGASTEAFF
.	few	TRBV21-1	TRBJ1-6	TGTGCCAGCAGCAAAGAAAAGGACAGGGTGGTAAATTCACCCCTCCACTTT	CASSKEKDRVVNSPLHF
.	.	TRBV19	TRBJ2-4	TGTGCCAGTAGTATTTCGGGGTCGGCCAAAAACATTCAGTACTTC	CASSISGSAKNIQYF
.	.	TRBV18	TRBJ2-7	TGTGCCAGCTCACCAAGTGAACCGAGCTTGGACTTC	CASSPSEPSLDF
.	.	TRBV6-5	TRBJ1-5	TGTGCCAGCAGTTACACCAGGGATAGCAATCAGCCCCAGCATTTT	CASSYTRDSNQPQHF
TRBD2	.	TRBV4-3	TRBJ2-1	TGCGCCAGCAGCCAAGATGGGGGAGCGGGGCTCGTTGAGCAGTTCTTC	CASSQDGGAGLVEQFF
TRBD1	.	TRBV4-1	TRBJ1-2	TGCGCCAGCAGCCAAACCAGGGACAGGGATCGGCATGGCTACACCTTC	CASSQTRDRDRHGYTF
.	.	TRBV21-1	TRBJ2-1	TGTGCCAGCAGCAACCGGGACAGCTCCTACAATGAGCAGTTCTTC	CASSNRDSSYNEQFF
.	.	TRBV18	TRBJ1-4	TGTGCCAGCTCACACAGAGACATGAGAGGGGAAAAACTGTTTTTT	CASSHRDMRGEKLFF
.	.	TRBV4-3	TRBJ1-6	TGCGCCAGCAGCCAAGATTTAGGGGATGGTTCACCCCTCCACTTT	CASSQDLGDGSPLHF